This T cell receptor beta chain is from a study of blood T cell repertoires in COVID-19. TCRdb keeps only in-frame clones here, not all; method: immunoSEQ multiplex PCR. The sample contains approximately 150,000 clones, 65% to 90% of which appear only once. The germline V gene encodes CDR1 GTSNPN and CDR2 SVGIG (reference sequence). The CDR3 runs 19 residues. The V end was cut by 0 bases, the J end by 5 bases, with 26 bases between. This clone was seen a single time. V is TRBV30 and J is TRBJ2-1; a weak D match, TRBD1 (6 bases). The receptor was isolated from a man aged 60 to 69 with active or convalescent COVID-19. Specimen: peripheral blood. The CDR3 reads CAWSVLFLKDRDIDNEQFF. CDR3 DNA: TGTGCCTGGAGTGTATTATTTCTAAAGGACCGGGACATCGACAATGAGCAGTTCTTC.